This T cell receptor beta chain stems from a study of blood T cell repertoires in COVID-19. This CDR3 has 12 residues. The V gene lost 1 base and the J gene lost 2 bases, with 3 bases spanning the gap. Germline V gives CDR1 KGHSH, CDR2 LQKENI. The repertoire was sequenced with immunoSEQ multiplex PCR; TCRdb's copy has only in-frame clones and lacks some. The table lists a few hundred thousand clones, roughly 87% of them singletons. This clonotype was sampled from a woman aged 25 to 39 who had recovered from COVID-19. Sequencing was done on a sample of PBMCs or T cells enriched from blood (not recorded which). The chain uses TRBV18 and TRBJ2-7; D gene ambiguous. This CDR3 reads CASSPQPYEQYF. Written as DNA, the CDR3 is TGTGCCAGCTCACCACAGCCCTACGAGCAGTACTTC.